These T cell receptor beta chains were read from a single sample in a study of regulatory T cells in long-lasting Graves disease. TCRdb re-called the multiplex PCR reads with MiXCR, one entry per CDR3 protein. This table has roughly 490,000 distinct CDR3 sequences, roughly 23% appearing once. The sample here was peripheral blood mononuclear cells (PBMCs), taken when the disease was refractory, from a patient treated with antithyroid drugs. Receptors were obtained from a female donor with Graves disease. The conserved cysteine and the conserved F or W are not part of the CDR3 here.

>TRBJ1-1|TRBV15
ATSRDPGGLNTEAF
>TRBJ2-5|TRBV28
ASSGGRTGRSIETQY
>TRBJ2-2|TRBV6-9
ASSYLGFRWEPF
>TRBJ1-2|TRBV12-3/TRBV12-4
ASSSRQREGYT
>TRBJ2-2|TRBV6-1
ASRTGGGGVGELF
>TRBJ2-7|TRBV20-1
SAIALAGGYEQY
>TRBJ1-2|TRBV7-8
ASSSSRSGVGYT
>TRBJ2-7|TRBV5-6
ASSLNRGWINEQY
>TRBJ1-6|TRBV7-9
ASSQDRGLRSPLH
>TRBJ1-1|TRBV28
ASSTGGTRNTEAF
>TRBJ1-1|TRBV19
ASSIASANTEAF
>TRBJ1-5|TRBV2
ASSSGKPQH
>TRBJ2-5|TRBV20-1
SARGDEDVGLRGETQY
>TRBJ2-5|TRBV20-1
SAKLLAGIQETQY
>TRBJ2-2|TRBV4-3
ASSQDPQGPVNGELF
>TRBJ2-5|TRBV7-2
ASSLQLVGGSLH
>TRBJ1-1|TRBV5-6
ASSLEGIRNTEAF
>TRBJ1-5|TRBV6-1
ASIRSSNQPQH
>TRBJ1-1|TRBV2
ASSHSFAGARVYYTEAF
>TRBJ2-3|TRBV29-1
SVTNSTDTQY
>TRBJ2-5|TRBV6-2/TRBV6-3
ASIQGLAVNQETQY
>TRBJ2-7|TRBV14
ASSQSRAPAIPYEQY
>TRBJ1-6|TRBV5-1
ASSLIGLEGKVPLH
>TRBJ1-3|TRBV5-1
ASSLGGSRNTIY
>TRBJ2-5|TRBV6-1
ASSPQGAYQETQY
>TRBJ2-1|TRBV5-6
ASSPGTAYNEQF
>TRBJ1-2|TRBV12-3/TRBV12-4
ASSLMEGIYGYT
>TRBJ1-3|TRBV12-3/TRBV12-4
ASRRTVSSGNTIY
>TRBJ1-2|TRBV5-6
ASSWDGGRDYGYT
>TRBJ1-6|TRBV2
ASGPLGYSPLH
>TRBJ1-2|TRBV7-9
ASSLLRTDGYT
>TRBJ2-1|TRBV2
ASSRQGEGGC
>TRBJ1-1|TRBV11-1
ASSLAGHQRGNTEAF
>TRBJ2-7|TRBV20-1
SAGTSAYEQY
>TRBJ1-4|TRBV20-1
SARESGGDEKLF
>TRBJ1-3|TRBV28
ASTVQGGGNTIY